This T cell receptor (beta chain) was observed in a study of Ad26.COV2.S vaccination and SARS-CoV-2 variants. Study-wide background: Intramuscularly, Ad26.COV2.S was given either once or twice, 56 days apart.

Produced via immunoSEQ multiplex PCR; TCRdb's table is partial and in-frame only. The sample gives some 390,000 clones, more than 85% of which show up once; under 4% is in the top ten. Treatment of the sample: 15 to 20 received Ad26.COV2.S at low or high dose, single or two shots; about 5 received placebo; per-sample allocation not given. The investigators took samples on day 63 after the first vaccine or placebo injection. V lost 1 base and J 4 bases, leaving 16 bases between the germline ends. Germline loops: CDR1 SGHTA, CDR2 FQGNSA. This CDR3 spans 16 amino acids. The chain couples TRBV7-2 to TRBJ1-2; unclear D gene. The clonotype comes from a person between 18 and 65 years old who received the Ad26.COV2.S COVID-19 vaccine or a placebo. Sequencing used peripheral blood, obtained in a trial of Ad26.COV2.S vaccine versus placebo. This chain's CDR3 is CASSLGPLHRGYGYTF. The CDR3 bases are TGTGCCAGCAGCTTAGGGCCCCTTCACCGAGGCTATGGCTACACCTTC.